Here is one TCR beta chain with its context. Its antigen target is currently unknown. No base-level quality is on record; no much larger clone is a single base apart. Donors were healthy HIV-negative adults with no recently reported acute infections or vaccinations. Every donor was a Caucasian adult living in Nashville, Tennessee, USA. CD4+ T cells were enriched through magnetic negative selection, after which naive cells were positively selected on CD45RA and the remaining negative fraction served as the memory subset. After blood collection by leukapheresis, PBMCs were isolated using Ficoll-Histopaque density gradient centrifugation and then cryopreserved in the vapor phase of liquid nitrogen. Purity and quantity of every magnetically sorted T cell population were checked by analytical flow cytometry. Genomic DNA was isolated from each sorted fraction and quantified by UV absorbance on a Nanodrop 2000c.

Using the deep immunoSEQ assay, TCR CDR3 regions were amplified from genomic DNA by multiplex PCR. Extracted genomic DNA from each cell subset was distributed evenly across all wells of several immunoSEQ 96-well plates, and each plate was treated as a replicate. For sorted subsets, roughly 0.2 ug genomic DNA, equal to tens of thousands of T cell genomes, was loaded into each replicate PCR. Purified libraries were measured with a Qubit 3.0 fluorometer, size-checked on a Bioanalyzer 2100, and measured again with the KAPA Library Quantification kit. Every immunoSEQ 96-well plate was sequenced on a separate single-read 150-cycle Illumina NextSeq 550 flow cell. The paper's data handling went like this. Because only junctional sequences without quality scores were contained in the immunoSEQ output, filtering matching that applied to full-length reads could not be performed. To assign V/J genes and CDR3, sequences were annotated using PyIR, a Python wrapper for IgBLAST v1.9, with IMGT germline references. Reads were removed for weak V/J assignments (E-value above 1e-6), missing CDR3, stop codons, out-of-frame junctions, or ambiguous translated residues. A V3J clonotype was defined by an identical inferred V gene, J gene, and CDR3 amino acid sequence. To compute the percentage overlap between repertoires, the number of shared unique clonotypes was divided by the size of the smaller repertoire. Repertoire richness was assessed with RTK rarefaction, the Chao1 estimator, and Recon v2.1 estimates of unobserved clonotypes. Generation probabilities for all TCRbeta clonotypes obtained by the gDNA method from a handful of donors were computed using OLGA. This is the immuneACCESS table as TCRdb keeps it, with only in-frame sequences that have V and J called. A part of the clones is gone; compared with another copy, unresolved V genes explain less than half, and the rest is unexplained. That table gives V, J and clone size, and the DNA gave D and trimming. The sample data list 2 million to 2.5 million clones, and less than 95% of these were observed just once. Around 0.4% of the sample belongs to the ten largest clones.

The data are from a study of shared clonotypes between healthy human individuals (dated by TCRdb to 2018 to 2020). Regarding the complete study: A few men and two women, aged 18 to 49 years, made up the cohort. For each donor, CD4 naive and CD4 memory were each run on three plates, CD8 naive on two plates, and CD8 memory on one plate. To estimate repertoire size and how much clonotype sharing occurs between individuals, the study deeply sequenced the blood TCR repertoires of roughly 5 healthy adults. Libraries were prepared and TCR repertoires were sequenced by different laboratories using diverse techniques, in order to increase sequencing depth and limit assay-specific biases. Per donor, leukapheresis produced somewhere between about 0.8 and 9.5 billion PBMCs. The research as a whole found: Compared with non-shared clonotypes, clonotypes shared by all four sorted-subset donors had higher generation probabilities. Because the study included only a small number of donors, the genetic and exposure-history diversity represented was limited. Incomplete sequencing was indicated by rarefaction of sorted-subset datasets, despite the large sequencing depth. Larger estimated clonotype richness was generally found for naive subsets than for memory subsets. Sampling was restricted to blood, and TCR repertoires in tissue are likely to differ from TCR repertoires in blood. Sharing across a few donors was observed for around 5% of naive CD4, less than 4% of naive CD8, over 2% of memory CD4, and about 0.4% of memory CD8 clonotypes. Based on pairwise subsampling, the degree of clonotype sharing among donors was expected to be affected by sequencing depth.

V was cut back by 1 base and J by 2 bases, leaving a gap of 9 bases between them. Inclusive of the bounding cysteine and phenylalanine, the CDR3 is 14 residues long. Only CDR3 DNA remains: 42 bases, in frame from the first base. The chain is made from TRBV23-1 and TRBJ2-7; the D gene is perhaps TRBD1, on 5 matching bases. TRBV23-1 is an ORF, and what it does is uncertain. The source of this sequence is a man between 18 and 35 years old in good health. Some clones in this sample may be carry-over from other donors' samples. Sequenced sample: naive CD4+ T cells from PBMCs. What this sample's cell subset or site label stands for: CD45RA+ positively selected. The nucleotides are TGCGCCAGCAGTCAATGGGGCAGGACCTACGAGCAGTACTTC. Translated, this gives CASSQWGRTYEQYF.